One sample yielded the 11 T cell receptor beta chains listed below, sequenced in a study of T-cell reconstitution after alpha-beta-depleted transplantation in children. The TCRbeta library was prepared with unique molecular identifiers. TCRdb recomputed calls from the PCR reads with MiXCR, one row per CDR3 protein. The sample has about 360,000 distinct CDR3 sequences, less than 15% seen once. Sequenced material: PBMCs, taken from the stem cell graft. The receptors here all came from a human donor who donated a stem cell graft to a child with Fanconi anemia.

This clonotype was detected a few times. This rearrangement joins TRBV28 to TRBJ2-5, with D unresolved. The V end was cut by 5 bases, the J end by 4 bases, with 14 bases between. Germline V lookup: CDR1 MDHEN, CDR2 SYDVKM. CDR3 length equals 14 residues. CDR3 sequence: CASSRPSERETQYF. In nucleotides, the CDR3 is TGTGCCAGCAGTCGCCCGAGCGAGCGAGAGACCCAGTACTTC.

This clonotype was observed at least ten times. The V call is TRBV30, the J call TRBJ2-2; no reliable D call. V was clipped by 8 bases and J by 4 bases, with 8 bases between them. Germline V lookup: CDR1 GTSNPN, CDR2 SVGIG (reference sequence). This CDR3 comprises 11 residues. Here the CDR3 DNA reads TGTGCCCGACGGTTCACCGGGGAGCTGTTTTTT. Amino acid sequence: CARRFTGELFF.

V usage is TRBV29-1 and J usage is TRBJ1-2; tentatively, D is TRBD1 (5 bases). Looked up from germline, CDR1 is SQVTM and CDR2 is ANQGSEA. V was pared by 2 bases and J by 5 bases, with 15 bases between. The CDR3 sequence is 14 residues long. CDR3 region: CSVESGGEIYGYTF. The CDR3 DNA sequence: TGCAGCGTTGAAAGTGGGGGGGAGATTTATGGCTACACCTTC. Drawing the rest from reference TRBV29-1 and TRBJ1-2, the complete variable domain is SAVISQKPSRDICQRGTSLTIQCQVDSQVTMMFWYRQQPGQSLTLIATANQGSEATYESGFVIDKFPISRPNLTFSTLTVSNMSPEDSSIYLCSVESGGEIYGYTFGSGTRLTVV.

This clonotype has more than one count but fewer than ten. J is TRBJ1-6 and V is TRBV5-1; D unresolved. This CDR3 contains 15 residues. Per the germline V gene, CDR1 is SGHRS and CDR2 is YFSETQ. V gave up 4 bases and J gave up 13 bases, with 21 bases separating them. The DNA for the CDR3 is TGCGCCAGCAGCCCGTCCCCGACGGGAAAGGGTCCCCTCCACTTT. Translation: CASSPSPTGKGPLHF.

The sample holds many counts of this clonotype. The chain is built from TRBV12-3 or TRBV12-4 and TRBJ1-1; the D is unclear. The V end was cut by 6 bases, the J end by 7 bases, with 15 bases between. The CDR3 runs 13 residues. The CDR3 sequence is CASSTSEAGEAFF. CDR3 nucleotide sequence: TGTGCCAGCAGCACTTCGGAGGCGGGTGAAGCTTTCTTT.

A few counts support this clonotype. This rearrangement joins TRBV5-1 to TRBJ2-3; TRBD2 agrees at 9 bases. CDR3 size: 16 residues. The V segment lost 0 bases and the J segment 2 bases; nucleotides outside the gene matches: 4. Germline V lookup: CDR1 SGHRS, CDR2 YFSETQ. The CDR3 nucleotides are TGCGCCAGCAGCTTGGGGGCTAGCGGGACCACAGATACGCAGTATTTT. Translating it yields CASSLGASGTTDTQYF.

This clonotype was counted between two and nine times. The chain uses TRBV7-9 and TRBJ2-5, with D perhaps matching TRBD2 (6 bases). Germline loops: CDR1 SEHNR, CDR2 FQNEAQ (reference sequence). The CDR3 totals 16 residues. Between the trimmed V and J ends, which lost 7 bases and 0 bases, there was a span of 18 bases. The CDR3 DNA reads as TGTGCCAGCACCCCCAGCGGGTTTGGGTACCAAGAGACCCAGTACTTC. Amino acids: CASTPSGFGYQETQYF.

This clonotype occurred a few times. The chain combines TRBV27 with TRBJ1-2; no clear D gene. The germline CDR1 and CDR2 sequences are MNHEY and SMNVEV (reference sequence). CDR3 size: 16 residues. The ends were cut back, 0 bases at V and 0 bases at J, with 11 bases in the middle. The CDR3, as DNA: TGTGCCAGCAGTTTATCTTGGGCGACGGCTAACTATGGCTACACCTTC. This translates into CASSLSWATANYGYTF.

In this sample, this clonotype turned up a few times. The chain has TRBV25-1 and TRBJ1-5, with 9 bases fitting TRBD1. This CDR3 has 14 amino acids. V trimming: 4 bases; J trimming: 6 bases; junction bases outside the gene matches: 4. Germline V gene data show CDR1 as MGHDK and CDR2 as SYGVNS. CDR3 loop: CASSGTGDTQPQHF. The CDR3 coding sequence is TGTGCCAGCAGTGGGACAGGGGATACTCAGCCCCAGCATTTT.

There are many counts of this clonotype. This chain joins TRBV29-1 and TRBJ2-1; no definite D call. The V end was cut by 6 bases, the J end by 1 base, with 22 bases between. The length of the CDR3 is 17 residues. Looked up from germline, CDR1 is SQVTM and CDR2 is ANQGSEA. The CDR3 region has the DNA TGCAGCGTCCGAACAAAGGCGCGGAGTGGTTCCTACAATGAGCAGTTCTTC. Its protein is CSVRTKARSGSYNEQFF.

There are many counts of this clonotype. J is TRBJ2-4 and V is TRBV29-1; no reliable D call. Looked up from germline, CDR1 is SQVTM and CDR2 is ANQGSEA. The V end lost 4 bases, the J end lost 0 bases, and 7 bases lay between the germline ends. This CDR3 region has 13 residues. This chain's CDR3 is CSVVAVAKNIQYF. CDR3 nucleotides: TGCAGCGTTGTCGCCGTAGCCAAAAACATTCAGTACTTC.